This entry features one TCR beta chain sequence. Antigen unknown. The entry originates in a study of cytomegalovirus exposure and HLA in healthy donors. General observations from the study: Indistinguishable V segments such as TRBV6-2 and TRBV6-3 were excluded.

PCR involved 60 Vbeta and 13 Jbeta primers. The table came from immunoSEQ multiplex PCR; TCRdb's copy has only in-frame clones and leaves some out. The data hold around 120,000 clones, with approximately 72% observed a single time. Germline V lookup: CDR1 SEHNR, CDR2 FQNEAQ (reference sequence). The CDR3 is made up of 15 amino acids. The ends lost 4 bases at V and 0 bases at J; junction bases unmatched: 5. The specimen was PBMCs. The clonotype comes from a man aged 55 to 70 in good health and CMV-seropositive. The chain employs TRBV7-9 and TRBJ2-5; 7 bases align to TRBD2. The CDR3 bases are TGTGCCAGCAGCTCAACTAGCGAGTACCAAGAGACCCAGTACTTC. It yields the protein CASSSTSEYQETQYF.